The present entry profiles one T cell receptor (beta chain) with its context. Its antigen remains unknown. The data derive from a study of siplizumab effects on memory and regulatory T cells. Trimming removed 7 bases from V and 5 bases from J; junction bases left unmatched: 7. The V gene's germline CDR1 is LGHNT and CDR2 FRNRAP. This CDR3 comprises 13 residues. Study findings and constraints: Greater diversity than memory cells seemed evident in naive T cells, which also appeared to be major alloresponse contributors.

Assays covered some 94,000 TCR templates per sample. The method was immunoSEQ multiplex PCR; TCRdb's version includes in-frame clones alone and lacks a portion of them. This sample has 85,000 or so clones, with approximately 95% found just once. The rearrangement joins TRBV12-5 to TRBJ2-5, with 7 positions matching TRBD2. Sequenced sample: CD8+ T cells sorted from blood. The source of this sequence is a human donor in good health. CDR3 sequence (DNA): TGTGCTAGTGCCCTGCGGGGGTGGGAGACCCAGTACTTC. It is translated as CASALRGWETQYF.